This T cell receptor (beta chain) was sequenced in a study of blood T cell repertoires in COVID-19. Study-wide context: PBMCs, B-cell-depleted T cells, or T cells were the source of the cDNA or gDNA that made up the material.

Per the original methods: Reference gene primer amplification yielded estimated nucleated cell counts. Using immunoSEQ multiplex PCR, the repertoire was profiled, and TCRdb retains in-frame clones only, with some absent. V and J calls and clone size come straight from that table; D and trimming were deduced from the DNA. The sample lists around 330,000 clones, around 90% occurring once. The V end lost 0 bases, the J end lost 4 bases, and 12 bases lay between the germline ends. Looked up from germline, CDR1 is ENHRY and CDR2 is SYGVKD. CDR3 length equals 15 residues. Cohort placement rested on clinical history that participants reported themselves. Each recovered donor of Cohort 3 presented with two negative PCRs, clearance, or symptom resolution.

This TCR was sampled from a man between 60 and 75 years old who had recovered from COVID-19. Sequencing was performed on PBMCs or T cells enriched from blood (not recorded which). V gene TRBV10-3 combines with J gene TRBJ1-2; D may be TRBD1 (5 bases). The CDR3 loop reads CAISESYDRSYGYTF. CDR3 nucleotides: TGTGCCATCAGTGAGTCGTATGACAGATCCTATGGCTACACCTTC.